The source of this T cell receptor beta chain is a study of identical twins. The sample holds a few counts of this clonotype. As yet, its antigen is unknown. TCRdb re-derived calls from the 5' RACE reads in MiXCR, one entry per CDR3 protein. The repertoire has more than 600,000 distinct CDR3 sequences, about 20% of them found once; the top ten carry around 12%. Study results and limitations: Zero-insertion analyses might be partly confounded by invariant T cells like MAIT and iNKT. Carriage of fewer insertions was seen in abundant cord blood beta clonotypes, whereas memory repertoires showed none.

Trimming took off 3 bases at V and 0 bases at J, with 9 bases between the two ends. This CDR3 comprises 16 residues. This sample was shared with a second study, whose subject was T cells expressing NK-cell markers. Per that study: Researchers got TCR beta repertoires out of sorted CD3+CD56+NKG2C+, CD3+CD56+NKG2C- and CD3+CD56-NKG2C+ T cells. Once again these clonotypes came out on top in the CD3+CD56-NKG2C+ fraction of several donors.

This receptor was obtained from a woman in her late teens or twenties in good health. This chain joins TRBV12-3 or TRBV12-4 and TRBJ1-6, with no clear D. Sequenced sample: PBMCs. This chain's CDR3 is CASSFGQSSYNSPLHF. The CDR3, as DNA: TGTGCCAGCAGTTTTGGCCAGAGCTCCTATAATTCACCCCTCCACTTT.